These 21 T cell receptor beta chains came from one sample sequenced in a study of cytomegalovirus exposure and HLA in healthy donors. The PCR used 60 Vbeta and 13 Jbeta primers. The table came from immunoSEQ multiplex PCR; TCRdb's copy has only in-frame clones and leaves some out. The profile shows tens of thousands of clones, roughly 73% of them singletons. The sequenced material came from PBMCs. The receptors here all came from a woman between 40 and 50 years old in good health and CMV-seronegative.

This clone came up once. The chain carries TRBV7-6 and TRBJ2-1, with a possible D match to TRBD1 (6 bases). This CDR3 has 17 amino acids. CDR1 and CDR2 (germline): SGHVS, FNYEAQ. Trimming shortened V by 5 bases and J by 5 bases, and 22 bases separated the two germline ends. The DNA of the CDR3 is TGTGCCAGCAGCCCAATATGGGGGACACACGGCGACAATGAGCAGTTCTTC. Protein product: CASSPIWGTHGDNEQFF.

The V gene is TRBV27, the J gene TRBJ2-7; 7 positions agree with TRBD1. The trim removed 5 bases at V and 6 bases at J, leaving 13 bases unmatched. The CDR3 is made up of 15 amino acids. In germline, CDR1 is MNHEY, CDR2 SMNVEV (reference sequence). CDR3 sequence reads: CASSPYTGQSSEQYF. The CDR3 DNA sequence: TGTGCCAGCAGTCCCTATACGGGACAGAGCTCCGAGCAGTACTTC.

This chain connects TRBV7-8 to TRBJ2-3; 11 bases agree with TRBD2. V was pared by 1 base and J by 8 bases, with 8 bases of the junction left unmatched. The germline V gene has CDR1 SGHVS and CDR2 FQNEAQ. The CDR3 covers 16 residues. This CDR3 is CASSLVPDLAGGTQYF. CDR3 DNA sequence: TGTGCCAGCAGCTTAGTCCCGGACCTAGCGGGGGGTACGCAGTATTTT.

This clone was picked up a small number of times. V usage is TRBV7-9 and J usage is TRBJ1-3, with D hard to call. CDR3 length: 17 residues. Germline V gives CDR1 SEHNR, CDR2 FQNEAQ (reference sequence). V lost 1 base and J lost 0, with 13 bases in between. This CDR3 reads CASSLVVSGSSGNTIYF. CDR3 DNA: TGTGCCAGCAGCTTAGTAGTCTCCGGGAGCTCTGGAAACACCATATATTTT.

This chain connects TRBV4-3 to TRBJ2-7, with TRBD2 matching over 12 bases. The germline gives CDR1 LGHNA, CDR2 YSLEER. The junction had 5 bases not matched to a gene; V was cut back by 0 bases and J by 2 bases. CDR3 length equals 17 residues. The DNA for the CDR3 is TGCGCCAGCAGCCAAGATTCTAGCGGGGGGGTTGCCTACGAGCAGTACTTC. Encoded protein: CASSQDSSGGVAYEQYF.

The rearrangement uses TRBV4-2 and TRBJ1-2, with D hard to call. V was clipped by 5 bases and J by 2 bases, with 9 bases between them. Germline-derived CDR1 and CDR2 are LGHNA and YNFKEQ. This CDR3 has 13 residues. CDR3 sequence (DNA): TGTGCCAGCAGCTCGGAGACCAACTATGGCTACACCTTC. Translating it yields CASSSETNYGYTF.

The chain employs TRBV6-5 and TRBJ2-3; 7 positions match TRBD2. The CDR3 has 12 residues. V shed 3 bases, J shed 6 bases, and the junction held 0 bases outside the gene matches. Germline CDR1 MNHEY, CDR2 SVGAGI. This CDR3 reads CASSYSGDTQYF. In nucleotides, the CDR3 is TGTGCCAGCAGTTATAGCGGGGATACGCAGTATTTT.

The rearrangement joins TRBV18 to TRBJ1-6; possible D gene TRBD1, 5 bases. CDR3 length: 16 amino acids. The V end lost 5 bases, the J end lost 8 bases, and 19 bases lay between the germline ends. Germline V gives CDR1 KGHSH, CDR2 LQKENI. The CDR3 nucleotides are TGTGCCAGCTCAGGGCGGGGGGGTACGTCGGATTCACCCCTCCACTTT. As protein: CASSGRGGTSDSPLHF.

This chain links TRBV6-6 with TRBJ2-5; TRBD1 aligns across 7 bases. The CDR3 has 13 amino acids. J gave up 5 bases and V 4 bases, and 4 bases lay outside the gene matches. CDR1 MNHNY and CDR2 SVGAGI come from the germline V gene (reference sequence). The DNA for the CDR3 is TGTGCCAGCAGTTCAGAGACAGGGGAGACCCAGTACTTC. It translates to CASSSETGETQYF.

The chain employs TRBV7-8 and TRBJ2-1, with a tentative D call TRBD1 (5 bases). The germline V gene has CDR1 SGHVS and CDR2 FQNEAQ. Trimming pared 2 bases from V and 5 bases from J, leaving 13 bases between. The CDR3 contains 15 residues. CDR3 residues: CASSLRGAADNEQFF. CDR3 in DNA: TGTGCCAGCAGCTTAAGGGGCGCAGCAGACAATGAGCAGTTCTTC. Combining the CDR3 with reference TRBV7-8 and TRBJ2-1 gives the whole variable domain GAGVSQSPRYKVAKRGQDVALRCDPISGHVSLFWYQQALGQGPEFLTYFQNEAQLDKSGLPSDRFFAERPEGSVSTLKIQRTQQEDSAVYLCASSLRGAADNEQFFGPGTRLTVL.

The rearrangement uses TRBV28 and TRBJ1-1; a weak D match, TRBD1 (6 bases). V was pared by 11 bases and J by 11 bases, with 18 bases between. The CDR3 totals 11 residues. CDR1 is MDHEN and CDR2 is SYDVKM in the germline V gene. The CDR3 nucleotides read TGTGCCGGACTCAGACAGGACCGGGCTTTCTTT. Encoded protein: CAGLRQDRAFF.

The chain carries TRBV7-6 and TRBJ2-1; D is ambiguous. V lost 2 bases and J lost 0, with 8 bases in between. This CDR3 comprises 15 residues. CDR1 and CDR2 from the germline V gene are SGHVS and FNYEAQ. In nucleotides, the CDR3 is TGTGCCAGCAGCTTACAGGTTAGCTCCTACAATGAGCAGTTCTTC. Its protein product is CASSLQVSSYNEQFF.

The gene calls are TRBV10-3 and TRBJ2-5, with TRBD2 matching over 8 bases. The end of the DNA aligns better with TRBJ2-7, so the J call may be wrong. This CDR3 contains 14 residues. Germline V gene lookup returns CDR1 ENHRY and CDR2 SYGVKD. CDR3 bases: TGTGCCATCAGTTGGGGGACTAGTTACGACGAGCAGTACTTC. Amino acid sequence: CAISWGTSYDEQYF.

This clone was seen only a few times. One end of the junction does not line up with germline, which may come from a read error. The rearrangement uses TRBV2 and TRBJ1-2; no reliable D call. The CDR3 is 14 amino acids. Germline CDR1 is SNHLY and CDR2 is FYNNEI. This CDR3 is CASWSSTYNYGYPF. The CDR3 nucleotides are TGTGCCAGCTGGTCATCCACATATAACTATGGCTACCCCTTC. The full variable domain, completed using reference TRBV2 and TRBJ1-2, is EPEVTQTPSHQVTQMGQEVILRCVPISNHLYFYWYRQILGQKVEFLVSFYNNEISEKSEIFDDQFSVERPDGSNFTLKIRSTKLEDSAMYFCASWSSTYNYGYPFGSGTRLTVV.

This sequence joins TRBV14 and TRBJ2-3; 9 nucleotides agree with TRBD2. Germline V gives CDR1 SGHDN, CDR2 FVKESK. With V trimmed by 5 bases and J by 2 bases, 8 bases remained unmatched. The CDR3 is made up of 16 amino acids. The CDR3 DNA reads as TGTGCCAGCAGCAGACTAAGCGGGGGGAACACAGATACGCAGTATTTT. This codes for CASSRLSGGNTDTQYF. The whole variable domain, remainder taken from reference TRBV14 and TRBJ2-3, is EAGVTQFPSHSVIEKGQTVTLRCDPISGHDNLYWYRRVMGKEIKFLLHFVKESKQDESGMPNNRFLAERTGGTYSTLKVQPAELEDSGVYFCASSRLSGGNTDTQYFGPGTRLTVL.

The CDR3 reads CASSSDTREQYF. For the CDR3, the DNA is TGTGCCAGCAGCTCAGACACTCGGGAGCAGTACTTC. The J gene is TRBJ2-7, the V gene TRBV7-9, with D unclear. CDR1 and CDR2 (germline): SEHNR, FQNEAQ (reference sequence). The CDR3 has 12 amino acids. V lost 4 bases to trimming and J lost 7 bases, with 11 bases between them.

This clone has just a few counts. J is TRBJ1-1 and V is TRBV30; D remains ambiguous. V was shortened by 0 bases and J by 1 base, with 6 bases between the two germline ends. This CDR3 is built from 13 residues. CDR1 GTSNPN and CDR2 SVGIG come from the germline V gene (reference sequence). In DNA, the CDR3 is TGTGCCTGGAGTGTACGAGAGAACACTGAAGCTTTCTTT. As protein: CAWSVRENTEAFF.

This chain links TRBV4-1 with TRBJ1-1, with TRBD1 identical over 7 bases. V shed 2 bases and J 11 bases; nucleotides not matched to a gene: 11. The CDR3 is 14 amino acids. Per germline, CDR1 MGHRA and CDR2 YSYEKL. Here the CDR3 reads CASSQFSPRDSAFF. The DNA of the CDR3 is TGCGCCAGCAGCCAATTTAGCCCCCGGGACAGCGCTTTCTTT.

The chain joins TRBV9 to TRBJ1-1, with D perhaps TRBD1 (6 bases). This CDR3 is 14 amino acids long. The germline V and J ends were trimmed by 0 bases and 1 base, with 7 bases remaining between them. The germline gives CDR1 SGDLS, CDR2 YYNGEE. The CDR3 region has the DNA TGTGCCAGCAGCGTAGAGGGACAGAACACTGAAGCTTTCTTT. Amino acid sequence: CASSVEGQNTEAFF.

The J gene is TRBJ2-5, the V gene TRBV5-5; D perhaps matches TRBD1 (7 bases). Germline CDR1 is SGHKS and CDR2 is YYEKEE (reference sequence). This CDR3 comprises 14 residues. Trimming removed 4 bases at V and 4 bases at J, with 14 bases between. In nucleotides, the CDR3 is TGTGCCAGCAGCGGCACGCAGGGGGGAGAGACCCAGTACTTC. It translates to CASSGTQGGETQYF.

The chain uses TRBV4-2 and TRBJ1-2, with 7 bases that match TRBD1. Trimming at V came to 2 bases and at J to 5 bases, leaving 5 bases not matched to a gene. Per the germline V gene, CDR1 is LGHNA and CDR2 is YNFKEQ. The CDR3 is 14 amino acids. The CDR3 here is CASSQRTGGYGYTF. In nucleotides, the CDR3 is TGTGCCAGCAGCCAACGGACAGGAGGTTATGGCTACACCTTC.